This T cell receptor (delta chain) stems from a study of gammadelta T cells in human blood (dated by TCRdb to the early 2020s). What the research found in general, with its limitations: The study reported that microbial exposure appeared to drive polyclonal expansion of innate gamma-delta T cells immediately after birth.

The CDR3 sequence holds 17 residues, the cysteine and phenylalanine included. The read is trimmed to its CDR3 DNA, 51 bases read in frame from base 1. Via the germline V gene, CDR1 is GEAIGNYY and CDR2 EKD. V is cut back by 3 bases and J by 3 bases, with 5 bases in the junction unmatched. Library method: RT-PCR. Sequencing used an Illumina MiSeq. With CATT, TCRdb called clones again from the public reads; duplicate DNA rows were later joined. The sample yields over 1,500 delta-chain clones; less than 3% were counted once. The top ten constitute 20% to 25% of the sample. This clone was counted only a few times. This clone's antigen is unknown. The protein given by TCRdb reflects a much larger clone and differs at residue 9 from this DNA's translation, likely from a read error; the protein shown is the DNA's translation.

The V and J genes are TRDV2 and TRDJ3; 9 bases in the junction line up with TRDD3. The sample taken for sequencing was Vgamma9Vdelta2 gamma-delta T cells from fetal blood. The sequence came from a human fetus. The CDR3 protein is CACDVLGDYWDTRQMFF. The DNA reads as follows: TGTGCCTGTGACGTACTGGGGGACTACTGGGACACCCGACAGATGTTTTTC.